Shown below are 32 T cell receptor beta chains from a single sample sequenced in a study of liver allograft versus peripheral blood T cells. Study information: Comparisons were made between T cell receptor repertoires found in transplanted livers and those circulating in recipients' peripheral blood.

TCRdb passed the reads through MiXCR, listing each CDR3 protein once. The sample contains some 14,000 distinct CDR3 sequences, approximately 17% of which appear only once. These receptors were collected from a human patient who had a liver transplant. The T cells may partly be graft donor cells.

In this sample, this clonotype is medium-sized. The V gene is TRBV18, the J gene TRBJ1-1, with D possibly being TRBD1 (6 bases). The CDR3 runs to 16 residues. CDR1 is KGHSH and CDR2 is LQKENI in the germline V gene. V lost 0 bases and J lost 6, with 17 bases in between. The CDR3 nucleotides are TGTGCCAGCTCACCACCGAAGCAGGGGAGAGGGGCTGAAGCTTTCTTT. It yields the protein CASSPPKQGRGAEAFF.

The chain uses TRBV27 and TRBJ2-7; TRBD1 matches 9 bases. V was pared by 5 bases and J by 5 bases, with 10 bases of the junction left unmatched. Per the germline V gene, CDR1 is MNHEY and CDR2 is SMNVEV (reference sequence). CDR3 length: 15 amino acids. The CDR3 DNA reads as TGTGCCAGCAGTAGACCGGGACAGGGTACCCACGAGCAGTACTTC. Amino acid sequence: CASSRPGQGTHEQYF.

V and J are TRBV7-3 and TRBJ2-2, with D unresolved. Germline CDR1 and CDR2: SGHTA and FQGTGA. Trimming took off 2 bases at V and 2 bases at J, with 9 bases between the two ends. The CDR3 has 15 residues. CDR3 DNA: TGTGCCAGCAGCTTAGGGCCAGCTAACACCGGGGAGCTGTTTTTT. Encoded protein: CASSLGPANTGELFF.

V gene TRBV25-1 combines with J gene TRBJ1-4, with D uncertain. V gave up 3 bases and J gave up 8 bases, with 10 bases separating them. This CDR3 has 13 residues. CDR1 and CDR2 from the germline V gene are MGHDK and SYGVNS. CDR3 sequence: CASSETLGEKLFF. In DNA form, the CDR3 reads TGTGCCAGCAGTGAGACTCTGGGGGAAAAACTGTTTTTT.

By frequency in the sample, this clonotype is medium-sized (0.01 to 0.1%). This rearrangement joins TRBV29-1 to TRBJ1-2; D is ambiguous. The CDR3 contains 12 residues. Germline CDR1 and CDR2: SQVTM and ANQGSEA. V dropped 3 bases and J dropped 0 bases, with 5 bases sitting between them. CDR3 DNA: TGCAGCGTTGACAGCTCTAACTATGGCTACACCTTC. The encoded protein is CSVDSSNYGYTF.

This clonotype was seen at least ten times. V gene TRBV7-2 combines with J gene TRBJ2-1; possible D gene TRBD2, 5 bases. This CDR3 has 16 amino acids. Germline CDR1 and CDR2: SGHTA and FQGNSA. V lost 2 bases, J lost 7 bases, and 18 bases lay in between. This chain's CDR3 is CASSLFQRSMGNEQFF. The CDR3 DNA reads TGTGCCAGCAGCTTATTTCAGCGGTCCATGGGTAATGAGCAGTTCTTC.

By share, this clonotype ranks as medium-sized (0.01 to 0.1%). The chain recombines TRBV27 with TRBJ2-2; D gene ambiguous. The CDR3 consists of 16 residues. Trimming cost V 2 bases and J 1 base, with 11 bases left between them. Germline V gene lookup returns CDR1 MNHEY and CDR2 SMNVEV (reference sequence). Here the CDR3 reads CASSLMGPLNTGELFF. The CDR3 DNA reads TGTGCCAGCAGTTTAATGGGCCCCCTGAACACCGGGGAGCTGTTTTTT.

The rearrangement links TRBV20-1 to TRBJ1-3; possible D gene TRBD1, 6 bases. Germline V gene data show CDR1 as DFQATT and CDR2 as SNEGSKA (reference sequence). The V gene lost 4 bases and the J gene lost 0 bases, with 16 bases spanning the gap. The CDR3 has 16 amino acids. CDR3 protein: CSATLTGVLSGNTIYF. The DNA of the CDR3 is TGCAGTGCTACCCTGACAGGCGTACTCTCTGGAAACACCATATATTTT.

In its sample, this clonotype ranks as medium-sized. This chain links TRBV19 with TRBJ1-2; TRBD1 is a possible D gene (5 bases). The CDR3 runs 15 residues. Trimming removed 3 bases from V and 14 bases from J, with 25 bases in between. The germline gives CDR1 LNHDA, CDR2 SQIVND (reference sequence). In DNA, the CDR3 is TGTGCCAGTAGTATCGATCCCTGGAGGGACCGCGCGGTGACCTTC. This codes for CASSIDPWRDRAVTF.

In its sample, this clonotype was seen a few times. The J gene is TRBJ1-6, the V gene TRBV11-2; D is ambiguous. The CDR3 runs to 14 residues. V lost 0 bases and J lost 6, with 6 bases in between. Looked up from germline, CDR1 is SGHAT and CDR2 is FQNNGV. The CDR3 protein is CASSLDWVNSPLHF. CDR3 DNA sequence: TGTGCCAGCAGCTTAGATTGGGTTAATTCACCCCTCCACTTT.

The CDR3 bases are TGTGCCAGCAGTGTTGGCAGGGCAGCAGATACGCAGTATTTT. This translates into CASSVGRAADTQYF. The chain joins TRBV25-1 to TRBJ2-3; a possible D gene is TRBD1 (5 bases). Per germline, CDR1 MGHDK and CDR2 SYGVNS. This CDR3 contains 14 residues. V dropped 4 bases and J dropped 4 bases, with 12 bases sitting between them.

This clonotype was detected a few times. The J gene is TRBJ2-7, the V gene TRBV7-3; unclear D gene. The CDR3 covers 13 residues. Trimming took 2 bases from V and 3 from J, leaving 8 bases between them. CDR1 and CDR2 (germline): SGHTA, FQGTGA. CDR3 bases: TGTGCCAGCAGCTTAGGCCAGTACTACGAGCAGTACTTC. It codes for CASSLGQYYEQYF. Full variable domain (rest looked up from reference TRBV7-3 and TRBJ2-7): GAGVSQTPSNKVTEKGKYVELRCDPISGHTALYWYRQSLGQGPEFLIYFQGTGAADDSGLPNDRFFAVRPEGSVSTLKIQRTERGDSAVYLCASSLGQYYEQYFGPGTRLTVT.

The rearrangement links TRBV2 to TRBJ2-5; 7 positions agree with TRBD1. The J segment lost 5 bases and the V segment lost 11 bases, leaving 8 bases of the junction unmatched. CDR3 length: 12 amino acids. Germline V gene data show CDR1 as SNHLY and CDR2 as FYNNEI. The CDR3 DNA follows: TGTGCCGCCGGACAGGTGGAGGAGACCCAGTACTTC. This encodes CAAGQVEETQYF.

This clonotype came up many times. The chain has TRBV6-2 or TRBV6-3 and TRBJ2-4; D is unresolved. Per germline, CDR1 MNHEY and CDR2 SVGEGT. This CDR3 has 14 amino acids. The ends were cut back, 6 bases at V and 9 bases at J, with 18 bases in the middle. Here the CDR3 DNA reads TGTGCCAGCAGCTCCGTCGGGTCCTCGGTCATTCAGTACTTC. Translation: CASSSVGSSVIQYF.

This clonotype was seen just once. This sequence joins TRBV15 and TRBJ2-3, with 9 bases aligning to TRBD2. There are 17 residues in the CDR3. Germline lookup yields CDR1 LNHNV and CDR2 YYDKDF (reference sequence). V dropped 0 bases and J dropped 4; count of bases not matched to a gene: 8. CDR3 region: CATSRDRTSVFADTQYF. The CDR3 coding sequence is TGTGCCACCAGCAGAGACCGGACTAGCGTTTTCGCAGATACGCAGTATTTT.

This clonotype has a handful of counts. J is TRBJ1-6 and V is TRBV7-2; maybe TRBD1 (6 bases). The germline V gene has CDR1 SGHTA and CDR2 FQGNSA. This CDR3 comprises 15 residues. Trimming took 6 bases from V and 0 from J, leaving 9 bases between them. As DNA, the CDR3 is TGTGCCAGCAGGCGACAGGTCTCCTATAATTCACCCCTCCACTTT. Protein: CASRRQVSYNSPLHF.

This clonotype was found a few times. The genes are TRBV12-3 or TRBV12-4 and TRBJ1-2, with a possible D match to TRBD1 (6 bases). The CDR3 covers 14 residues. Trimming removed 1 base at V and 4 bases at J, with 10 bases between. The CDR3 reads CASSLVQGLYGYTF. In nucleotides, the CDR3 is TGTGCCAGCAGTTTAGTACAGGGACTCTATGGCTACACCTTC.

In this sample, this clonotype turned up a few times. DNA for the CDR3: TGTGCCAGCAGTTCGGGCACCCCCTACGAGCAGTACTTC. Protein product: CASSSGTPYEQYF. The chain carries TRBV6-6 and TRBJ2-7; D uncertain. Trimming removed 4 bases from V and 2 bases from J, with 9 bases in between. The CDR3 covers 13 residues. Germline CDR1 and CDR2: MNHNY and SVGAGI (reference sequence).

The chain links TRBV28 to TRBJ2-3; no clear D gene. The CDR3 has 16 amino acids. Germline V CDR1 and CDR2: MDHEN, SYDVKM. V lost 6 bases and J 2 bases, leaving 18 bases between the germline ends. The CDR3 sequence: CASSPAGSFLTDTQYF. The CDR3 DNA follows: TGTGCCAGCAGCCCCGCCGGGTCCTTCCTCACAGATACGCAGTATTTT.

The CDR3 loop is CSAGSGYQGEQYF. The DNA of the CDR3 is TGCAGTGCTGGGAGCGGGTATCAAGGCGAGCAGTACTTC. The rearrangement joins TRBV20-1 to TRBJ2-7; TRBD2 is a possible D gene (6 bases). Trimming removed 5 bases from V and 6 bases from J, with 17 bases in between. Germline V gene sequence: CDR1 DFQATT, CDR2 SNEGSKA (reference sequence). This CDR3 contains 13 residues.

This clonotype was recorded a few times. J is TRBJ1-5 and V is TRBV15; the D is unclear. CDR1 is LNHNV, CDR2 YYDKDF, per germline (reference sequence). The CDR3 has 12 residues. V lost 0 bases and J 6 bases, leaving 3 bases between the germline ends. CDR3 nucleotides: TGTGCCACCAGCAGAGATGTTCAGCCCCAGCATTTT. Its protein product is CATSRDVQPQHF.

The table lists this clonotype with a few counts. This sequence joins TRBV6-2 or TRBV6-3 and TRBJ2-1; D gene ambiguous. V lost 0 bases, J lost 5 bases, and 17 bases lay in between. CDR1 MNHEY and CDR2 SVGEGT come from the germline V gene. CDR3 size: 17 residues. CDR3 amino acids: CASSYSFSSEWDNEQFF. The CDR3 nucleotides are TGTGCCAGCAGTTACTCGTTCTCCTCTGAGTGGGACAATGAGCAGTTCTTC.

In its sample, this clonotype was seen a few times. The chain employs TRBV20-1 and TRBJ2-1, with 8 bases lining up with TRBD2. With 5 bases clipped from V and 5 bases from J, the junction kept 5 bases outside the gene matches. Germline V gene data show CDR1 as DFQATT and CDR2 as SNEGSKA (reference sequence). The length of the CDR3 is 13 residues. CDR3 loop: CSAVLADDNEQFF. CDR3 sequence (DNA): TGCAGTGCTGTACTAGCGGACGACAATGAGCAGTTCTTC.

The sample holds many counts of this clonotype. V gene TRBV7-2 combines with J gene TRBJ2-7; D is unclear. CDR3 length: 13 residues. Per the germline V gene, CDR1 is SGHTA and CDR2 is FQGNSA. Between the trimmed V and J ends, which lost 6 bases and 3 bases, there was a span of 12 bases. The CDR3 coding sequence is TGTGCCAGCAGTCAAAACAAGGGCTACGAGCAGTACTTC. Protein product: CASSQNKGYEQYF.

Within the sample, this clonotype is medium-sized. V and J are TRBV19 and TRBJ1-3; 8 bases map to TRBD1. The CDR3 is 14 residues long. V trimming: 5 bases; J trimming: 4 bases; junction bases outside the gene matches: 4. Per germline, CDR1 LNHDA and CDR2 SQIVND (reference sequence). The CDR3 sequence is CASSVTGVGNTIYF. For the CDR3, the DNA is TGTGCCAGTAGTGTGACAGGGGTAGGAAACACCATATATTTT.

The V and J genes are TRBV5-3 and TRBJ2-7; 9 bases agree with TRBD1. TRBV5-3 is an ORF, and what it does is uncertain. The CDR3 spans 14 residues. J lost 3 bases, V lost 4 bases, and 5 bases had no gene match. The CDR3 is CARSPGGQGYEQYF. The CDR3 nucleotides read TGTGCCAGAAGCCCCGGGGGACAGGGCTACGAGCAGTACTTC.

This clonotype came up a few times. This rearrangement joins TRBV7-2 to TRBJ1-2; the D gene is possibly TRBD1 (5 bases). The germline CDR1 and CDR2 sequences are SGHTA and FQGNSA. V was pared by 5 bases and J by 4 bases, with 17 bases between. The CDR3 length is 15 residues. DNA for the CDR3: TGTGCCAGCAGCCTCGGACAAGACTCAGGCTATGGCTACACCTTC. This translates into CASSLGQDSGYGYTF. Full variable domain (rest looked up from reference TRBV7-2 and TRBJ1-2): GAGVSQSPSNKVTEKGKDVELRCDPISGHTALYWYRQSLGQGLEFLIYFQGNSAPDKSGLPSDRFSAERTGGSVSTLTIQRTQQEDSAVYLCASSLGQDSGYGYTFGSGTRLTVV.

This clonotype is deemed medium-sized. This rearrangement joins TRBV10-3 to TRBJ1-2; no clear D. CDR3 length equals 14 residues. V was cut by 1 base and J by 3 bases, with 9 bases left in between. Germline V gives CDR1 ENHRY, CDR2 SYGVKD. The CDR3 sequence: CAISEYRRDYGYTF. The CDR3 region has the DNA TGTGCCATCAGTGAGTATCGGAGGGACTATGGCTACACCTTC.

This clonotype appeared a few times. The chain's CDR3 is CASSLRTAGELFF. Here the CDR3 DNA reads TGTGCCAGCAGCTTGAGGACGGCCGGGGAGCTGTTTTTT. J is TRBJ2-2 and V is TRBV7-9; D gene ambiguous. Germline assignment: CDR1 SEHNR and CDR2 FQNEAQ (reference sequence). This CDR3 region has 13 residues. Trimming removed 3 bases from V and 6 bases from J, with 8 bases in between.

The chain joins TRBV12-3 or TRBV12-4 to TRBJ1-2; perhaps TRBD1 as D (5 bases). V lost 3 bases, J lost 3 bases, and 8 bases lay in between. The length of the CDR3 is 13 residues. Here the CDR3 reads CASSFLGDYGYTF. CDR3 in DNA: TGTGCCAGCAGTTTCTTGGGGGACTATGGCTACACCTTC.

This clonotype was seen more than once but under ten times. This CDR3 reads CSASQGRSEAFF. The CDR3 nucleotides are TGCAGTGCATCCCAGGGGCGTAGTGAAGCTTTCTTT. The chain has TRBV20-1 and TRBJ1-1; tentative D call: TRBD1 (6 bases). Germline CDR1 DFQATT, CDR2 SNEGSKA (reference sequence). This CDR3 has 12 amino acids. V was clipped by 6 bases and J by 7 bases, with 15 bases between them.

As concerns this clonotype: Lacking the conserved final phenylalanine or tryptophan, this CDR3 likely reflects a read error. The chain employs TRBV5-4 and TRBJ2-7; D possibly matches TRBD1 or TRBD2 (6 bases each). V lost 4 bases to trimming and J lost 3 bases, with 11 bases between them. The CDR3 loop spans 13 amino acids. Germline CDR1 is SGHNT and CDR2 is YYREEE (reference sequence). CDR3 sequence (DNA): TGTGCCAGCAGCCTGGAGGGGGGCTACGAGCAGTACTTA. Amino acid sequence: CASSLEGGYEQYL.